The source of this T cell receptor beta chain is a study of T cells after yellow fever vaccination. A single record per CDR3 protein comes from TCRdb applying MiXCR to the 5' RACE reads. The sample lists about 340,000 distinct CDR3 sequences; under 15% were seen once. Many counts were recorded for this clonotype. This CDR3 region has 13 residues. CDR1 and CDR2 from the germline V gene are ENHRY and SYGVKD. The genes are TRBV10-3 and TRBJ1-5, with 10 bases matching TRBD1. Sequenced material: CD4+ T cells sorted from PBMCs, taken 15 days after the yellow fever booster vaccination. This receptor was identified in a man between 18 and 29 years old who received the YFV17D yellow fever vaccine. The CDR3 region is CAAGTGADQPQHF. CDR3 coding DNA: TGTGCGGCAGGGACAGGGGCTGACCAGCCCCAGCATTTT.